What follows are 7 T cell receptor beta chains derived from one specimen sequenced in a study of blood T cell repertoires in COVID-19. TCRdb keeps only in-frame clones here, not all; method: immunoSEQ multiplex PCR. Of 240,000 or so clones listed, approximately 82% are singletons. Sequences were obtained from peripheral blood. Every receptor here comes from a woman aged 80 or older with acute or convalescent COVID-19.

The chain combines TRBV19 with TRBJ1-2; D unclear. Germline CDR1 and CDR2: LNHDA and SQIVND (reference sequence). This CDR3 region has 15 residues. With 6 bases removed from V and 1 base from J, the gap between germline ends came to 15 bases. In nucleotides, the CDR3 is TGTGCCAGTAGACCCGCCCACAGTCTTAACTATGGCTACACCTTC. Protein product: CASRPAHSLNYGYTF.

Only a few counts were recorded for this clone. J is TRBJ1-5 and V is TRBV5-8, with TRBD1 as a possible D gene (6 bases). The CDR3 loop spans 17 amino acids. Per the germline V gene, CDR1 is SGHTS and CDR2 is YDEGEE. V was clipped by 6 bases and J by 0 bases, with 19 bases between them. CDR3 coding DNA: TGTGCCAGCACACGGGGGGGGCGAGGGGCTAGCAATCAGCCCCAGCATTTT. Translation: CASTRGGRGASNQPQHF.

The chain carries TRBV19 and TRBJ2-5, with 10 bases matching TRBD1. Per the germline V gene, CDR1 is LNHDA and CDR2 is SQIVND (reference sequence). The J segment lost 5 bases and the V segment lost 4 bases, leaving 7 bases of the junction unmatched. The CDR3 loop spans 15 amino acids. CDR3 DNA sequence: TGTGCCAGTAGTAGTCGGACAGGGGGAAGGGAGACCCAGTACTTC. Translation: CASSSRTGGRETQYF.

V usage is TRBV5-1 and J usage is TRBJ2-7; tentatively, D is TRBD1 (5 bases). Germline values: CDR1 SGHRS, CDR2 YFSETQ. The V and J ends lost 3 bases and 1 base respectively, with 11 bases between them. The CDR3 consists of 14 residues. In DNA, the CDR3 is TGCGCCAGCAGCTCCAGGGAACTATCCTACGAGCAGTACTTC. This translates into CASSSRELSYEQYF.

The V call is TRBV5-3, the J call TRBJ2-4; 7 nucleotides line up with TRBD2. TRBV5-3 is labeled an ORF, and its function is uncertain. The CDR3 has 15 residues. V was pared by 5 bases and J by 2 bases, with 7 bases of the junction left unmatched. The CDR3 DNA is TGTGCCAGAAGGTCCGCTAGCGGACCCAAAAACATTCAGTACTTC. Its translation: CARRSASGPKNIQYF.

The CDR3 DNA is TGTGCCAGCAGCGGAACGACAGGGGCTAATTCACCCCTCCACTTT. Amino acids: CASSGTTGANSPLHF. The chain links TRBV9 to TRBJ1-6; 8 nucleotides align to TRBD1. Germline trimming cut 3 bases from V and 6 bases from J; bases unmatched to any gene: 5. Germline CDR1 reads SGDLS; CDR2 reads YYNGEE. The CDR3 spans 15 residues.

The chain links TRBV28 to TRBJ1-2; 12 bases map to TRBD1. The CDR3 totals 16 residues. The ends lost 5 bases at V and 0 bases at J; junction bases unmatched: 4. CDR1 and CDR2 (germline): MDHEN, SYDVKM. The CDR3 DNA reads TGTGCCAGCAGTCAGGGACAGGGGGCCACTAACTATGGCTACACCTTC. Its protein is CASSQGQGATNYGYTF.